This TCR beta chain appears in the sequencing data of a study of shared clonotypes between healthy human individuals. Broader study findings: Naive subsets usually exceeded memory subsets in estimated richness.

In the authors' workflow: Filtering differed, since immunoSEQ gave only junction sequences and no quality scores. The table came from immunoSEQ multiplex PCR; TCRdb's copy has only in-frame clones and leaves some out. That table furnishes V, J and clone size, whereas the DNA furnished D and trimming. The table shows roughly 1,500,000 clones, with about 98.5% occurring only once. Concerning this clone itself: Its specificity is unknown.

V gave up 0 bases and J gave up 1 base, with 17 bases separating them. Germline CDR1 and CDR2: SGHRS and YFSETQ. The CDR3 sequence is 18 residues long. Sequencing used naive CD4+ T cells sorted from blood. Noted subset: CD45RA+ positively selected. The genes are TRBV5-1 and TRBJ2-1, with D maybe TRBD1 (6 bases). This clonotype was sampled from a man aged 25 to 40 in good health. The CDR3 loop is CASSLAVSSGQSYNEQFF. In DNA, the CDR3 is TGCGCCAGCAGCTTGGCAGTCTCCAGCGGACAGTCCTACAATGAGCAGTTCTTC.